One sample yielded the 29 T cell receptor beta chains listed below, sequenced in a study of spatial heterogeneity in lung cancer. TCRdb re-called the 5' RACE reads through MiXCR, storing one row per CDR3 protein. The sample yields about 27,000 distinct CDR3 sequences, approximately 5.1% seen once. Regarding time point: blood at routine non-recurrence follow-up after resection. The sample was PBMCs, taken at follow-up. Receptors originate from a female donor with early-stage non-small cell lung cancer.

There are many counts of this clonotype. The J gene is TRBJ2-2, the V gene TRBV9; either TRBD1 or TRBD2 may fit D (5 bases each). The CDR3 is 16 amino acids. The V end was cut by 4 bases, the J end by 0 bases, with 13 bases between. Germline values: CDR1 SGDLS, CDR2 YYNGEE. The CDR3: CASSSSVGANTGELFF. CDR3 nucleotide sequence: TGTGCCAGCAGCTCCTCCGTGGGGGCGAACACCGGGGAGCTGTTTTTT.

The sample holds many counts of this clonotype. This chain links TRBV5-1 with TRBJ2-3; D unresolved. The CDR3 totals 16 residues. V was cut by 0 bases and J by 1 base, with 12 bases left in between. Germline values: CDR1 SGHRS, CDR2 YFSETQ. The chain's CDR3 is CASSLVPGSGTDTQYF. CDR3 in DNA: TGCGCCAGCAGCTTGGTGCCAGGTTCAGGCACAGATACGCAGTATTTT. Full variable domain (outside the CDR3, taken from reference TRBV5-1 and TRBJ2-3): KAGVTQTPRYLIKTRGQQVTLSCSPISGHRSVSWYQQTPGQGLQFLFEYFSETQRNKGNFPGRFSGRQFSNSRSEMNVSTLELGDSALYLCASSLVPGSGTDTQYFGPGTRLTVL.

Ten or more counts support this clonotype. The chain has TRBV3-1 and TRBJ2-1; 14 bases match TRBD2. The CDR3 totals 17 residues. V trimming: 4 bases; J trimming: 7 bases; junction bases outside the gene matches: 9. The germline V gene encodes CDR1 LGHDT and CDR2 YNNKEL (reference sequence). CDR3 in amino acids: CASSPQGTSGSGNEQFF. CDR3 DNA sequence: TGTGCCAGCAGCCCACAAGGGACTAGCGGGAGCGGGAATGAGCAGTTCTTC.

This clonotype appeared many times. The genes are TRBV20-1 and TRBJ2-7; 9 bases agree with TRBD1. The CDR3 is 13 amino acids. V was pared by 5 bases and J by 3 bases, with 5 bases of the junction left unmatched. The V gene's germline CDR1 is DFQATT and CDR2 SNEGSKA (reference sequence). CDR3 sequence: CSAGTGRVYEQYF. CDR3 nucleotides: TGCAGTGCTGGGACAGGGAGGGTCTACGAGCAGTACTTC.

At least ten counts were recorded for this clonotype. V usage is TRBV15 and J usage is TRBJ1-2, with TRBD1 as a possible D gene (5 bases). Germline values: CDR1 LNHNV, CDR2 YYDKDF (reference sequence). V dropped 0 bases and J dropped 4 bases, with 12 bases sitting between them. This CDR3 region has 15 residues. DNA for the CDR3: TGTGCCACCAGCAGAGATCTGGGGCAGACCTATGGCTACACCTTC. It encodes CATSRDLGQTYGYTF. The full variable domain, completed using reference TRBV15 and TRBJ1-2, is DAMVIQNPRYQVTQFGKPVTLSCSQTLNHNVMYWYQQKSSQAPKLLFHYYDKDFNNEADTPDNFQSRRPNTSFCFLDIRSPGLGDTAMYLCATSRDLGQTYGYTFGSGTRLTVV.

This clonotype was observed many times. V usage is TRBV28 and J usage is TRBJ1-2, with D tentatively TRBD1 (5 bases). The CDR3 consists of 15 residues. V was clipped by 1 base and J by 8 bases, with 17 bases between them. Germline V gene data show CDR1 as MDHEN and CDR2 as SYDVKM. CDR3 region: CASSLSGRRVGGYTF. DNA for the CDR3: TGTGCCAGCAGTTTATCGGGTCGCAGGGTGGGCGGCTACACCTTC.

This clonotype was detected many times. V usage is TRBV4-2 and J usage is TRBJ1-2; D is unclear. Germline-derived CDR1 and CDR2 are LGHNA and YNFKEQ. The CDR3 spans 14 residues. V lost 4 bases to trimming and J lost 4 bases, with 13 bases between them. The CDR3 DNA sequence: TGTGCCAGCAGCCCCTCGCACACCCTCTATGGCTACACCTTC. This gives the protein CASSPSHTLYGYTF.

V usage is TRBV7-2 and J usage is TRBJ2-7, with unresolved D. V dropped 1 base and J dropped 2 bases, with 6 bases sitting between them. The CDR3 extends over 13 amino acids. CDR1 and CDR2 (germline): SGHTA, FQGNSA. CDR3 sequence: CASSLDWAYEQYF. Written as DNA, the CDR3 is TGTGCCAGCAGCTTAGATTGGGCCTACGAGCAGTACTTC.

There are many counts of this clonotype. The rearrangement links TRBV7-9 to TRBJ1-2; TRBD1 aligns across 10 bases. The CDR3 has 13 residues. The J segment lost 7 bases and the V segment lost 7 bases, leaving 6 bases of the junction unmatched. Germline-derived CDR1 and CDR2 are SEHNR and FQNEAQ (reference sequence). The CDR3: CASTTGTGVGYTF. The CDR3 DNA reads as TGTGCCAGCACAACCGGGACAGGGGTTGGCTACACCTTC. Based on the CDR3 plus reference TRBV7-9 and TRBJ1-2, the full variable domain is DTGVSQNPRHKITKRGQNVTFRCDPISEHNRLYWYRQTLGQGPEFLTYFQNEAQLEKSRLLSDRFSAERPKGSFSTLEIQRTEQGDSAMYLCASTTGTGVGYTFGSGTRLTVV.

Remarks on this clonotype: Just one base apart from a much larger clone, this may be a read error. The chain combines TRBV28 with TRBJ1-1; a weak D match, TRBD1 (5 bases). CDR1 is MDHEN, CDR2 SYDVKM, per germline. CDR3 length: 13 amino acids. The CDR3 region is CANSLADTPEAFF. In DNA, the CDR3 is TGTGCCAACAGTTTGGCGGACACTCCTGAAGCTTTCTTT.

This clonotype was picked up many times. The chain couples TRBV5-4 to TRBJ2-5; no clear D gene. The V gene's germline CDR1 is SGHNT and CDR2 YYREEE (reference sequence). The CDR3 runs to 13 residues. V shed 0 bases and J shed 9 bases, with 12 bases lying between them. CDR3 loop: CASSLDEASAQYF. DNA for the CDR3: TGTGCCAGCAGCTTGGATGAGGCGTCGGCCCAGTACTTC.

This clonotype has ten or more counts. The chain carries TRBV20-1 and TRBJ2-1, with 7 bases fitting TRBD2. Germline trimming cut 0 bases from V and 4 bases from J; bases unmatched to any gene: 15. The CDR3 length is 18 residues. Germline V gene data show CDR1 as DFQATT and CDR2 as SNEGSKA (reference sequence). The CDR3 sequence: CSAREEAGAAAGYNEQFF. CDR3 nucleotides: TGCAGTGCTAGAGAGGAGGCGGGAGCGGCCGCAGGATACAATGAGCAGTTCTTC.

In its sample, this clonotype was seen many times. This rearrangement joins TRBV7-8 to TRBJ1-5; maybe TRBD1 (5 bases). Germline lookup yields CDR1 SGHVS and CDR2 FQNEAQ. With 5 bases removed from V and 6 bases from J, the gap between germline ends came to 17 bases. This CDR3 spans 15 amino acids. CDR3 loop: CASSPAGGVGQPQHF. CDR3 nucleotides: TGTGCCAGCAGCCCCGCCGGGGGGGTTGGTCAGCCCCAGCATTTT.

The sample holds many counts of this clonotype. The V and J genes are TRBV5-1 and TRBJ2-1; D possibly corresponds to TRBD1 (6 bases). Trimming removed 3 bases at V and 12 bases at J, with 13 bases between. The germline gives CDR1 SGHRS, CDR2 YFSETQ. This CDR3 comprises 12 residues. The CDR3 DNA follows: TGCGCCAGCAGCTGGGACACACAAGGGCAGTTCTTC. Translated: CASSWDTQGQFF.

This clonotype was seen repeatedly, ten times or more. The chain is built from TRBV20-1 and TRBJ2-2; the D gene is possibly TRBD2 (5 bases). Between the trimmed V and J ends, which lost 3 bases and 6 bases, there was a span of 8 bases. The germline gives CDR1 DFQATT, CDR2 SNEGSKA (reference sequence). The CDR3 is 12 residues long. The CDR3 sequence is CSASISAGELFF. DNA for the CDR3: TGCAGTGCTAGCATTAGCGCCGGGGAGCTGTTTTTT.

This clonotype was seen at least ten times. The gene calls are TRBV27 and TRBJ1-1, with D hard to call. This CDR3 region has 14 residues. Germline V gene sequence: CDR1 MNHEY, CDR2 SMNVEV (reference sequence). Trimming left V 3 bases short and J 2 bases short, with 10 bases between. Written as DNA, the CDR3 is TGTGCCAGCAGTTTTCTTTCGGGTAACACTGAAGCTTTCTTT. Its protein product is CASSFLSGNTEAFF.

This clonotype was recorded at least ten times. V is TRBV9 and J is TRBJ2-6, with D perhaps being TRBD1 or TRBD2 (5 bases each). Trimming pared 4 bases from V and 3 bases from J, leaving 14 bases between. CDR1 is SGDLS and CDR2 is YYNGEE in the germline V gene. This CDR3 is 16 amino acids long. The CDR3 is CASSTYGAGGANVLTF. The CDR3, as DNA: TGTGCCAGCAGCACCTACGGGGCGGGTGGGGCCAACGTCCTGACTTTC. The full variable domain, in which reference TRBV9 and TRBJ2-6 provide the parts outside the CDR3, is DSGVTQTPKHLITATGQRVTLRCSPRSGDLSVYWYQQSLDQGLQFLIQYYNGEERAKGNILERFSAQQFPDLHSELNLSSLELGDSALYFCASSTYGAGGANVLTFGAGSRLTVL.

This clonotype was seen ten or more times. The gene calls are TRBV20-1 and TRBJ2-7; 8 bases line up with TRBD1. CDR1 is DFQATT, CDR2 SNEGSKA, per germline (reference sequence). This CDR3 comprises 14 residues. V lost 3 bases and J lost 7; bases outside the gene matches: 11. For the CDR3, the DNA is TGCAGTGCTAGGGCCGGACAGGGCTTGGGGGAGCAGTACTTC. Translating it yields CSARAGQGLGEQYF.

This clonotype appeared many times. This chain joins TRBV5-1 and TRBJ2-5; D perhaps matches TRBD2 (6 bases). The CDR3 is 14 amino acids. Germline V gene data show CDR1 as SGHRS and CDR2 as YFSETQ. Between the trimmed V and J ends, which lost 0 bases and 13 bases, there was a span of 19 bases. The CDR3 region is CASSLEGRGSATYF. In DNA form, the CDR3 reads TGCGCCAGCAGCTTGGAGGGGCGGGGATCGGCGACGTACTTC. Drawing the rest from reference TRBV5-1 and TRBJ2-5, the complete variable domain is KAGVTQTPRYLIKTRGQQVTLSCSPISGHRSVSWYQQTPGQGLQFLFEYFSETQRNKGNFPGRFSGRQFSNSRSEMNVSTLELGDSALYLCASSLEGRGSATYFGPGTRLLVL.

This clonotype was counted ten times or more. The V call is TRBV12-3 or TRBV12-4, the J call TRBJ2-7; tentatively, D is TRBD1 or TRBD2 (5 bases each). V gave up 4 bases and J gave up 2 bases, with 9 bases separating them. This CDR3 has 13 amino acids. The CDR3 is CASSSGTPYEQYF. Here the CDR3 DNA reads TGTGCCAGCAGTTCCGGGACGCCCTACGAGCAGTACTTC.

Ten or more counts support this clonotype. The rearrangement uses TRBV27 and TRBJ1-6, with a weak D call TRBD1 (5 bases). The V gene's germline CDR1 is MNHEY and CDR2 SMNVEV (reference sequence). V lost 3 bases to trimming and J lost 8 bases, with 8 bases between them. The CDR3 is 13 residues long. In DNA, the CDR3 is TGTGCCAGCAGTTTGGGCAGGGATTCACCCCTCCACTTT. Its translation: CASSLGRDSPLHF.

This clonotype was detected ten times or more. In DNA form, the CDR3 reads TGTGCCAGTAGTCCCGGGACAGCCCCAACTAATGAAAAACTGTTTTTT. It codes for CASSPGTAPTNEKLFF. V usage is TRBV19 and J usage is TRBJ1-4; 7 bases match TRBD1. J lost 0 bases, V lost 5 bases, and 6 bases had no gene match. CDR1 and CDR2 from the germline V gene are LNHDA and SQIVND (reference sequence). This CDR3 is built from 16 residues.

This clonotype was seen at least ten times. The rearrangement joins TRBV29-1 to TRBJ2-1; 7 nucleotides align to TRBD2. The trim removed 1 base at V and 6 bases at J, leaving 3 bases unmatched. The germline CDR1 and CDR2 sequences are SQVTM and ANQGSEA. The CDR3 totals 13 residues. CDR3 in DNA: TGCAGCGTTGAAGCTAGCGGCAGCAATGAGCAGTTCTTC. This sequence encodes CSVEASGSNEQFF.

This clonotype has at least ten counts. J is TRBJ1-2 and V is TRBV12-5; possible D gene TRBD1, 6 bases. The CDR3 extends over 15 amino acids. With 3 bases removed from V and 6 bases from J, the gap between germline ends came to 17 bases. Germline lookup yields CDR1 LGHNT and CDR2 FRNRAP. CDR3 nucleotides: TGTGCTAGTGGTTTCGATGCAGGGGTATCTAATGGCTACACCTTC. It specifies CASGFDAGVSNGYTF.

This chain uses TRBV20-1 with TRBJ2-7, with TRBD1 matching over 8 bases. CDR1 is DFQATT, CDR2 SNEGSKA, per germline (reference sequence). CDR3 length: 11 residues. The junction had 2 bases not matched to a gene; V was cut back by 5 bases and J by 5 bases. CDR3 protein: CSAGQGNEQYF. CDR3 coding DNA: TGCAGTGCTGGACAGGGAAACGAGCAGTACTTC.

In its sample, this clonotype was seen many times. The J gene is TRBJ2-1, the V gene TRBV12-3 or TRBV12-4; D ambiguous. The CDR3 is 12 residues long. Trimming removed 4 bases from V and 6 bases from J, with 7 bases in between. CDR3 protein: CASSYQPNEQFF. CDR3 nucleotide sequence: TGTGCCAGCAGTTACCAGCCCAATGAGCAGTTCTTC.

This clonotype has ten or more counts. The genes are TRBV5-1 and TRBJ2-1, with D possibly being TRBD2 (6 bases). V lost 5 bases and J 6 bases, leaving 12 bases between the germline ends. Germline CDR1 is SGHRS and CDR2 is YFSETQ. The CDR3 loop spans 13 amino acids. The CDR3 bases are TGCGCCAGCAGGTTCGGGGGTTCCAATGAGCAGTTCTTC. Translation: CASRFGGSNEQFF.

The rearrangement links TRBV28 to TRBJ2-7; a possible D gene is TRBD2 (5 bases). The CDR3 has 13 amino acids. Trimming stripped 5 bases from V and 7 bases from J, with 15 bases between. Germline V lookup: CDR1 MDHEN, CDR2 SYDVKM. The CDR3 reads CASSTGSLLEQYF. The CDR3 DNA is TGTGCCAGCAGTACGGGATCCCTTCTGGAGCAGTACTTC.

This clonotype appeared many times. The rearrangement uses TRBV9 and TRBJ2-3, with TRBD1 identical over 8 bases. The trim removed 3 bases at V and 1 base at J, leaving 4 bases unmatched. The CDR3 spans 15 residues. CDR1 SGDLS and CDR2 YYNGEE come from the germline V gene. CDR3 loop: CASSGPGQGTDTQYF. CDR3 nucleotides: TGTGCCAGCAGCGGACCGGGACAGGGCACAGATACGCAGTATTTT.